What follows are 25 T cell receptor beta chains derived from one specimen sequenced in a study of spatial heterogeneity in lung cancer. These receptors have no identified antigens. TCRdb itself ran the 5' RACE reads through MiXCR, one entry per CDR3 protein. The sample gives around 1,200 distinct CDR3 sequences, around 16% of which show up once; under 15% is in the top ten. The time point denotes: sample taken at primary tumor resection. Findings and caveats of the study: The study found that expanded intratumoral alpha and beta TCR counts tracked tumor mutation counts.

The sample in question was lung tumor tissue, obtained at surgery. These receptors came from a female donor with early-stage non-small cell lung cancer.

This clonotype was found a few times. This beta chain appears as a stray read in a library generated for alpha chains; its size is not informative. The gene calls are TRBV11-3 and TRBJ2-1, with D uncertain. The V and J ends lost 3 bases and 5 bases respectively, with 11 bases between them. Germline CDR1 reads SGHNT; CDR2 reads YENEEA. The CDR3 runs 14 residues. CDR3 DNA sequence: TGTGCCAGCAGCTTGGAAGGGTATAACAATGAGCAGTTCTTC. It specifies CASSLEGYNNEQFF. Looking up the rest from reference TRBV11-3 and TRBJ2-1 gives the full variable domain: EAGVVQSPRYKIIEKKQPVAFWCNPISGHNTLYWYLQNLGQGPELLIRYENEEAVDDSQLPKDRFSAERLKGVDSTLKIQPAELGDSAVYLCASSLEGYNNEQFFGPGTRLTVL.

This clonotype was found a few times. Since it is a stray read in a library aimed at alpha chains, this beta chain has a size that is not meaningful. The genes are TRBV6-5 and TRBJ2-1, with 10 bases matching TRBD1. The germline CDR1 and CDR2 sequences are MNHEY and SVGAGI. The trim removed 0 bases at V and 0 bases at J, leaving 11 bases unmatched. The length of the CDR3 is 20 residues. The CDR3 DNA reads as TGTGCCAGCAGTTACTCACAGGGACAGGGGCCCCTAAGCTCCTACAATGAGCAGTTCTTC. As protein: CASSYSQGQGPLSSYNEQFF.

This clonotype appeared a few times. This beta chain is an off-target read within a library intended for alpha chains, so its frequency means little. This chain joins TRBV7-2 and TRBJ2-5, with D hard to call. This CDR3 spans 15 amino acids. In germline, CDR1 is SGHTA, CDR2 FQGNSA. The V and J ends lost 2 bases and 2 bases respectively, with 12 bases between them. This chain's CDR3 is CASSLTSSPQETQYF. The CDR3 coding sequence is TGTGCCAGCAGCTTAACGTCGAGTCCGCAAGAGACCCAGTACTTC.

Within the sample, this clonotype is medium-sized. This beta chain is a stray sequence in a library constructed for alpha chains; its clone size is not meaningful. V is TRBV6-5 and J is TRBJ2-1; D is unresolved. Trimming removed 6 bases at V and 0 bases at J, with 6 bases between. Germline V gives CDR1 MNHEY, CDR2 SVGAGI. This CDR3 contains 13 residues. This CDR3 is CASRLSSYNEQFF. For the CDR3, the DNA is TGTGCCAGCAGATTAAGCTCCTACAATGAGCAGTTCTTC.

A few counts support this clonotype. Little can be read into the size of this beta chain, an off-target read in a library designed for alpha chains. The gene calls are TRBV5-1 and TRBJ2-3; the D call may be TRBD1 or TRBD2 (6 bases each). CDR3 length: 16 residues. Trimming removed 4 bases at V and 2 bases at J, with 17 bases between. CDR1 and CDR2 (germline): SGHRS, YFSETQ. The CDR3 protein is CASSQRGGGITDTQYF. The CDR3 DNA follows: TGCGCCAGCAGCCAAAGAGGGGGAGGAATCACAGATACGCAGTATTTT. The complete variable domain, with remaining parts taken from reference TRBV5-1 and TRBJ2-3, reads KAGVTQTPRYLIKTRGQQVTLSCSPISGHRSVSWYQQTPGQGLQFLFEYFSETQRNKGNFPGRFSGRQFSNSRSEMNVSTLELGDSALYLCASSQRGGGITDTQYFGPGTRLTVL.

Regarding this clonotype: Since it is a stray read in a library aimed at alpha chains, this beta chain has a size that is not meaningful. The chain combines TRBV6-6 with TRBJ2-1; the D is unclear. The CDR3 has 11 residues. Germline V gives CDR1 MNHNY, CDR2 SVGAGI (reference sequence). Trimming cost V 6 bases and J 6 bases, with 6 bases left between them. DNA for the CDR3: TGTGCCAGCAGCTCCCTCAATGAGCAGTTCTTC. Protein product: CASSSLNEQFF.

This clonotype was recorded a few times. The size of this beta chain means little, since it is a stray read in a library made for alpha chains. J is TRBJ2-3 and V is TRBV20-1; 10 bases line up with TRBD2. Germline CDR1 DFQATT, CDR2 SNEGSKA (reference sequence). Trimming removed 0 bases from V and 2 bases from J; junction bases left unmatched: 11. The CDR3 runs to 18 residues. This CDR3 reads CSARETGGLAEYTDTQYF. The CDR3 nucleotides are TGCAGTGCTAGAGAAACGGGAGGACTAGCGGAATACACAGATACGCAGTATTTT.

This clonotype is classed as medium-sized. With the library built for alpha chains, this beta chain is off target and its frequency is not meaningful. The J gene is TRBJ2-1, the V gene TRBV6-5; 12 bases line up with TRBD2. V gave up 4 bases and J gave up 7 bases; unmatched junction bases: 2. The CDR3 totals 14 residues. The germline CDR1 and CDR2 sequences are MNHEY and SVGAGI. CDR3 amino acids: CASSFTSGRNEQFF. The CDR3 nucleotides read TGTGCCAGCAGTTTCACTAGCGGGAGGAATGAGCAGTTCTTC.

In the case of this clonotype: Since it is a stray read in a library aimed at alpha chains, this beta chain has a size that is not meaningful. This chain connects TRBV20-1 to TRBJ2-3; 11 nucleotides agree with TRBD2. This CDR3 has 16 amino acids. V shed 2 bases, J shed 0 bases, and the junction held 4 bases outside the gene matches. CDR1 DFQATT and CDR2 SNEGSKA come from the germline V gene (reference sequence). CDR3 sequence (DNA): TGCAGTGCTAGAATCCGGACTAGCGGGAGCACAGATACGCAGTATTTT. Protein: CSARIRTSGSTDTQYF.

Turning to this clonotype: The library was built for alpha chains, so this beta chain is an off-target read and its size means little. In DNA form, the CDR3 reads TGCGCCAGCAGTCAATCCCGGGACGGTAGCACAGATACGCAGTATTTT. Protein product: CASSQSRDGSTDTQYF. V usage is TRBV23-1 and J usage is TRBJ2-3; either TRBD1 or TRBD2 may fit D (5 bases each). TRBV23-1 is an ORF, and what it does is uncertain. V shed 0 bases and J shed 0 bases, with 10 bases lying between them. The CDR3 has 16 amino acids.

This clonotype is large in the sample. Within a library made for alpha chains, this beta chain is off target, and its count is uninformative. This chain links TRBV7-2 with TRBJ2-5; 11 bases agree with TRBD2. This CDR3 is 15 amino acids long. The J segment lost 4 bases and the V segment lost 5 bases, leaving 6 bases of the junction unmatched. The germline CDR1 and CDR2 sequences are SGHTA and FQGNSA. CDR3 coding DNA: TGTGCCAGCAGCGACTGGACTAGCGGGCCAGAGACCCAGTACTTC. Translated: CASSDWTSGPETQYF.

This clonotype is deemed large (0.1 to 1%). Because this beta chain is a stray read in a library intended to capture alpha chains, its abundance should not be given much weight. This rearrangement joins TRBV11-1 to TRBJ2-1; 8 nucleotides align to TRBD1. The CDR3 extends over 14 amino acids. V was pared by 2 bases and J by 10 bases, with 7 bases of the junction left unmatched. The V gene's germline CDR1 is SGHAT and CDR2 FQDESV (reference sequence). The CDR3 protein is CASSLSPGGAEQFF. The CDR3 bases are TGTGCCAGCAGCTTAAGCCCAGGGGGCGCAGAGCAGTTCTTC. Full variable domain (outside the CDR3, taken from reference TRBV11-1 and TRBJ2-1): EAEVAQSPRYKITEKSQAVAFWCDPISGHATLYWYRQILGQGPELLVQFQDESVVDDSQLPKDRFSAERLKGVDSTLKIQPAELGDSAMYLCASSLSPGGAEQFFGPGTRLTVL.

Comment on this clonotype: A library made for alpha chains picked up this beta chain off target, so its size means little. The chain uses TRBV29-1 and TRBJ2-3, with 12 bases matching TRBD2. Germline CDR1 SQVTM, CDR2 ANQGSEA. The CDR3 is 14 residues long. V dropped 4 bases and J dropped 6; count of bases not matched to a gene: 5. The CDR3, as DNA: TGCAGCGTTGTCGCTAGCGGGAGGGTTGATACGCAGTATTTT. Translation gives CSVVASGRVDTQYF.

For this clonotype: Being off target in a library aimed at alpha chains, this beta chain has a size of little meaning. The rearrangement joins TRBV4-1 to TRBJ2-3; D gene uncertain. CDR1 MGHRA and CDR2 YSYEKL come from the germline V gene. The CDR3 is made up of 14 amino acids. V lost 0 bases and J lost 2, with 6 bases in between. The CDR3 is CASSQDRPTDTQYF. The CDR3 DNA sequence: TGCGCCAGCAGCCAAGATCGCCCCACAGATACGCAGTATTTT.

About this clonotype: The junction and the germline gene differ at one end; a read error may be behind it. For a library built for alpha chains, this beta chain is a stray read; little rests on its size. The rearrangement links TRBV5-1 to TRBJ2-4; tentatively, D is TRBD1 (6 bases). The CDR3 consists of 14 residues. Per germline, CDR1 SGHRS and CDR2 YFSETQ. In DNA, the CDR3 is TGCGTCAGCAGCCCAGGGGAAAGCAAAAACATTCAGTACTTC. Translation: CVSSPGESKNIQYF.

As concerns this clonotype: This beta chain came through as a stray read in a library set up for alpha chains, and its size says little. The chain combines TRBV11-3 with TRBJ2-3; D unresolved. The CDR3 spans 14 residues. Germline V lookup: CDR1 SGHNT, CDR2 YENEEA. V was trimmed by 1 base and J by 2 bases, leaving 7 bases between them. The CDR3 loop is CASSLVTATDTQYF. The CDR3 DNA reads TGTGCCAGCAGCTTAGTGACCGCCACAGATACGCAGTATTTT. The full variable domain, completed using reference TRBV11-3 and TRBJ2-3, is EAGVVQSPRYKIIEKKQPVAFWCNPISGHNTLYWYLQNLGQGPELLIRYENEEAVDDSQLPKDRFSAERLKGVDSTLKIQPAELGDSAVYLCASSLVTATDTQYFGPGTRLTVL.

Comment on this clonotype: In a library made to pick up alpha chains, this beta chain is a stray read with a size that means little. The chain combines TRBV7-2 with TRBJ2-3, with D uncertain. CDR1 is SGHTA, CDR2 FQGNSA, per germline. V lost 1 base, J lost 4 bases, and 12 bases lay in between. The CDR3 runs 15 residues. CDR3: CASSLEAREADTQYF. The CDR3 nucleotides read TGTGCCAGCAGCTTAGAGGCTAGAGAAGCAGATACGCAGTATTTT.

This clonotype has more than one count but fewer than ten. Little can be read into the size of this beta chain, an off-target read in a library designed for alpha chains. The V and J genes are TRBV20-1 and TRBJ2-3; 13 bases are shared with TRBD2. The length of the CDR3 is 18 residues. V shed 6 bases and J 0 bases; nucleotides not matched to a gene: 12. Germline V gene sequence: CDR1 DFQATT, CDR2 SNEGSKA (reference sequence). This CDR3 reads CSAPAGTSGTTSTDTQYF. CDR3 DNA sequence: TGCAGTGCACCGGCGGGGACTAGCGGGACTACTAGCACAGATACGCAGTATTTT.

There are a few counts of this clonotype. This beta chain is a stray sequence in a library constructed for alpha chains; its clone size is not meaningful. This chain's CDR3 is CAGRSRTGLDSPLHF. The CDR3, as DNA: TGTGCCGGACGGTCGAGGACAGGGCTAGACTCACCCCTCCACTTT. V usage is TRBV2 and J usage is TRBJ1-6, with 8 positions matching TRBD1. The V gene's germline CDR1 is SNHLY and CDR2 FYNNEI. After removal of 11 bases from V and 10 bases from J, the junction contained 16 bases not matched to a gene. The CDR3 spans 15 residues.

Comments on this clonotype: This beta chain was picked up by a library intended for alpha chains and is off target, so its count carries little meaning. The CDR3 DNA sequence: TGTGCCAGCAGTAGTGGCCAGGGGTTATACAATGAGCAGTTCTTC. Translated: CASSSGQGLYNEQFF. The chain combines TRBV12-3 or TRBV12-4 with TRBJ2-1; D may be TRBD1 (6 bases). V lost 5 bases and J lost 4, with 15 bases in between. The CDR3 is 15 amino acids.

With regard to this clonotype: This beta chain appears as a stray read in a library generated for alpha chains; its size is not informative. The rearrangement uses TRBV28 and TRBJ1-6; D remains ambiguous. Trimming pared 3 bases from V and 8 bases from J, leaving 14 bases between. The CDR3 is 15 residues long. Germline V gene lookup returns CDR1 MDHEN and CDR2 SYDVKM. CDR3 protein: CASSFFHERYSPLHF. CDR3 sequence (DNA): TGTGCCAGCAGTTTCTTCCATGAAAGGTATTCACCCCTCCACTTT.

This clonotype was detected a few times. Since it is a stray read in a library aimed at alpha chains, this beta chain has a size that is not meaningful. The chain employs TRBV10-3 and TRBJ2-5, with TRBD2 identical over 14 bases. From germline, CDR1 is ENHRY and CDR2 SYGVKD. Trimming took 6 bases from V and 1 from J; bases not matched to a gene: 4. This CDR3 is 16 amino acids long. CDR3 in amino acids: CAISHGLAGGQETQYF. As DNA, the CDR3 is TGTGCCATCAGCCACGGACTAGCGGGGGGCCAAGAGACCCAGTACTTC.

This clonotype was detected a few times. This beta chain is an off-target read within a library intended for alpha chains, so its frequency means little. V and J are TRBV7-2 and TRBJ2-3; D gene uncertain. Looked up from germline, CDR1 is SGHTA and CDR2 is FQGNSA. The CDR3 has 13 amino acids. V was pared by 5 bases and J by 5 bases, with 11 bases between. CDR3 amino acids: CASSRVFVDTQYF. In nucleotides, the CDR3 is TGTGCCAGCAGCCGAGTATTCGTAGATACGCAGTATTTT.

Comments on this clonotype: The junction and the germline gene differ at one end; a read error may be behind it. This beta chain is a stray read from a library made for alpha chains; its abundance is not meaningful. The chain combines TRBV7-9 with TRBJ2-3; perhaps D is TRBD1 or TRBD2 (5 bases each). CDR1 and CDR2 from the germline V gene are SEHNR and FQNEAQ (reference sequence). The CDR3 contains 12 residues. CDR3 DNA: TGTGCCAGCAGCTTAATTGGGACCTACGTGGGTTTT. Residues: CASSLIGTYVGF.

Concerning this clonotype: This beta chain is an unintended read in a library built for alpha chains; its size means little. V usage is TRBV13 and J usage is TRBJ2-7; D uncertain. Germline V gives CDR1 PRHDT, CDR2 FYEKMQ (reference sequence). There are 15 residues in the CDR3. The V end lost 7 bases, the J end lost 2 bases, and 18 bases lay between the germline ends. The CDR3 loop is CASTNGQAPTYEQYF. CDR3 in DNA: TGTGCCAGCACCAACGGGCAGGCGCCGACCTACGAGCAGTACTTC. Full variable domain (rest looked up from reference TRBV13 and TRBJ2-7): AAGVIQSPRHLIKEKRETATLKCYPIPRHDTVYWYQQGPGQDPQFLISFYEKMQSDKGSIPDRFSAQQFSDYHSELNMSSLELGDSALYFCASTNGQAPTYEQYFGPGTRLTVT.